This is a list of T cell receptor beta chains from one sample in a study of neoadjuvant nivolumab and ipilimumab in lung cancer. Clones were read by immunoSEQ multiplex PCR, and TCRdb kept only the in-frame ones, dropping some. The sample lists around 4,500 clones, around 70% seen once, with about 10% in the top ten. The sequencing used tumor tissue, collected after neoadjuvant nivolumab, alone or with ipilimumab, at or shortly before surgery. These receptors came from an adult with non-small cell lung cancer. Each CDR3 is given with its conserved first and last residue. The D gene is left open where the match is weak. Some rows mark clone size as missing; the rest say once, few, many or name a class of expanded clone.

>NA|NA|TRBJ1-5|TRBV4-3
TGCGCCAGCAGTGAGGAGGTTAGTCAGCCCCAGCATTTT
CASSEEVSQPQHF
>few|NA|TRBJ2-3|TRBV2
TGTGCCAGCACCCTCCTAAAGACAGATACGCAGTATTTT
CASTLLKTDTQYF
>NA|TRBD1|TRBJ2-5|TRBV18
TGTGCCAGCTCACTTTGGACAGGGGCTCAAGAGACCCAGTACTTC
CASSLWTGAQETQYF
>NA|TRBD2|TRBJ2-4|TRBV5-4
TGTGCCAGCAGCCTAGCGGGAGGGGCCAAAAACATTCAGTACTTC
CASSLAGGAKNIQYF
>NA|NA|TRBJ1-3|TRBV5-1
TGCGCCAGCAAGCCAGAACCGGACCCCGGAAACACCATATATTTT
CASKPEPDPGNTIYF
>once|NA|TRBJ1-2|TRBV7-9
TGTGCCAGCAGCTTCTGGGGGCGAGGCTACACCTTC
CASSFWGRGYTF
>NA|NA|TRBJ2-1|TRBV19
TGTGCCAGTAGTATTGGTTACGGGTTCCGCGATCCTGAGCAGTTCTTC
CASSIGYGFRDPEQFF
>NA|NA|TRBJ1-1|TRBV19
TGTGCCAGTAGTATACAGGGACGGGGGACTGAAGCTTTCTTT
CASSIQGRGTEAFF
>few|NA|TRBJ2-5|TRBV7-2
TGTGCCAGCAGCCAACAGGTTTCCGGCGGGACCCAGTACTTC
CASSQQVSGGTQYF
>NA|TRBD1|TRBJ2-3|TRBV4-3
TGCGCCAGCAGCCAATCGGACAGGGAGGCAGATACGCAGTATTTT
CASSQSDREADTQYF
>few|NA|TRBJ2-5|TRBV5-1
TGCGCCAGCAGCTTGAGCAGTCATTACCAAGAGACCCAGTACTTC
CASSLSSHYQETQYF
>few|NA|TRBJ1-4|TRBV4-3
TGCGCCAGCAGCCAAGACCGCGGGGACGCAACTAATGAAAAACTGTTTTTT
CASSQDRGDATNEKLFF
>few|NA|TRBJ1-1|TRBV20-1
TGCAGTGCCCGGAAGAACACTGAAGCTTTCTTT
CSARKNTEAFF
>large|TRBD1|TRBJ1-2|TRBV25-1
TGTGCCAGCAGTGCCGCCGGGACAGGGGGCTATGGCTACACCTTC
CASSAAGTGGYGYTF
>NA|NA|TRBJ2-1|TRBV10-3
TGTGCCATCAGTGAGTCGATGGCCGGAGCCTACAATGAGCAGTTCTTC
CAISESMAGAYNEQFF
>NA|NA|TRBJ2-7|TRBV19
TGTGCCAGTAGTATAGAGGGCCAGACCTACGAGCAGTACTTC
CASSIEGQTYEQYF
>NA|NA|TRBJ1-3|TRBV9
TGTGCCAGCAGCCCAAGCGAAGGGGGTTTTGGAAACACCATATATTTT
CASSPSEGGFGNTIYF
>once|TRBD2|TRBJ2-7|TRBV4-1
TGCGCCAGCAGCCAGAATAGCGGGGGGACCCTCGAGCAGTACTTC
CASSQNSGGTLEQYF
>NA|NA|TRBJ2-1|TRBV5-4
TGTGCCAGCAGCTCTTCCGGGGTCGAGCAGTTCTTC
CASSSSGVEQFF
>once|TRBD2|TRBJ2-6|TRBV28
TGTGCCAGCAGTTTAGGCGGGAGCGCTGGGGCCAACGTCCTGACTTTC
CASSLGGSAGANVLTF
>NA|TRBD1|TRBJ2-7|TRBV2
TGTGCCAGCAGTGACGAGACAGGGGGCGTTTTCCACGAGCAGTACTTC
CASSDETGGVFHEQYF
>NA|NA|TRBJ2-1|TRBV19
TGTGCCAGTAGTGCACGACAGCCCAATGAGCAGTTCTTC
CASSARQPNEQFF
>NA|TRBD1|TRBJ1-6|TRBV27
TGTGCCAGCAGTTACCGGACAGGGGGCATTAATTCACCCCTCCACTTT
CASSYRTGGINSPLHF
>NA|NA|TRBJ2-5|TRBV29-1
TGCAGCGTTGAACGGGCACCCCAAGAGACCCAGTACTTC
CSVERAPQETQYF
>once|NA|TRBJ1-5|TRBV19
TGTGCCAGTAGTATCAGGGTTCAGCCCCAGCATTTT
CASSIRVQPQHF
>NA|NA|TRBJ2-2|TRBV6-1
TGTGCCAGCCGCGTCCCCCCGACCGGGGAGCTGTTTTTT
CASRVPPTGELFF
>NA|TRBD1|TRBJ1-5|TRBV7-9
TGTGCCAGCAGCTTAGGGACAGGGGGCAATCAGCCCCAGCATTTT
CASSLGTGGNQPQHF
>NA|NA|TRBJ2-2|TRBV5-1
TGCGCCAGCAGCTTGAGGGAGGATCGTTCCGGGGAGCTGTTTTTT
CASSLREDRSGELFF
>NA|TRBD1|TRBJ1-2|TRBV4-3
TGCGCCAGCAGCCACCAAGGCGACAGGGAGGGATATGGCTACACCTTC
CASSHQGDREGYGYTF
>NA|NA|TRBJ1-4|TRBV7-9
TGTGCCAGCAGCTCCGGGCTCCCCGGGGAAAAACTGTTTTTT
CASSSGLPGEKLFF
>NA|TRBD1|TRBJ2-1|TRBV2
TGTGCCAGCAGTGAAGGTGGGACAGGCTCCTACAATGAGCAGTTCTTC
CASSEGGTGSYNEQFF
>NA|TRBD2|TRBJ2-2|TRBV28
TGTGCCAGCAGTATAAGCGGGGGGAGCGCCGGGGAGCTGTTTTTT
CASSISGGSAGELFF
>few|NA|TRBJ2-6|TRBV28
TGTGCCAGCAGTTCCCCTGGGTACTCTGGGGCCAACGTCCTGACTTTC
CASSSPGYSGANVLTF
>NA|TRBD1|TRBJ2-1|TRBV5-4
TGTGCCAGCAGCTTGTGGGACAGGGACAATGAGCAGTTCTTC
CASSLWDRDNEQFF
>NA|NA|TRBJ1-4|TRBV19
TGTGCCAGTAGTGCGTCAGGACGGTGGGGCGGTAAACTGTTTTTT
CASSASGRWGGKLFF
>large|TRBD1|TRBJ2-2|TRBV27
TGTGCCAGCAGTTCCTCGACAGGGTCTTCCGGGGAGCTGTTTTTT
CASSSSTGSSGELFF
>once|NA|TRBJ1-4|TRBV18
TGTGCCAGCTCACCGGGGAATGAAAAACTGTTTTTT
CASSPGNEKLFF
>NA|TRBD1|TRBJ1-2|TRBV5-4
TGTGCCAGCAGCTTGGCCTATATGACAGGGTACGGCTATGGCTACACCTTC
CASSLAYMTGYGYGYTF
>NA|NA|TRBJ1-1|TRBV7-9
TGTGCCAGCAGACTGCCTGGGAGGGGCCTGAACACTGAAGCTTTCTTT
CASRLPGRGLNTEAFF
>NA|TRBD1|TRBJ2-3|TRBV7-9
TGTGCCAGCAGCTCGGACAGGGTGGATACGCAGTATTTT
CASSSDRVDTQYF
>NA|NA|TRBJ2-1|TRBV19
TGTGCCAGTAGTATAGAGGGAGCCTCAAGCTCCTACAATGAGCAGTTCTTC
CASSIEGASSSYNEQFF
>NA|TRBD1|TRBJ2-3|TRBV7-2
TGTGCCAGCAGCTTCCGGGGGGACAGGGCAGCCGATACGCAGTATTTT
CASSFRGDRAADTQYF
>NA|NA|TRBJ1-5|TRBV7-2
TGTGCCAGCAGCTTAGGCGGCAGTAACAATCAGCCCCAGCATTTT
CASSLGGSNNQPQHF
>NA|NA|TRBJ2-4|TRBV14
TGTGCCAGCAGCCAAGATGGGGCCAAAAACATTCAGTACTTC
CASSQDGAKNIQYF
>NA|NA|TRBJ1-2|TRBV7-9
TGTGCCAGCAGCTTCCCAGGGGATATCTATGGCTACACCTTC
CASSFPGDIYGYTF
>NA|NA|TRBJ2-6|TRBV4-1
TGCGCCAGCAGCCAAGATGGGGGGACACTAGTCTCTGGGGCCAACGTCCTGACTTTC
CASSQDGGTLVSGANVLTF
>NA|NA|TRBJ2-7|TRBV6-6
TGTGCCACCCTATCTGTGGGACGGGGCGCCGGGTACGAGCAGTACTTC
CATLSVGRGAGYEQYF
>NA|NA|TRBJ1-5|TRBV2
TGTGCCAGCAGTGCTGATTATAGCAATCAGCCCCAGCATTTT
CASSADYSNQPQHF
>NA|TRBD1|TRBJ1-1|TRBV11-2
TGTGCCAGCAGCTTAGGAATTGGACAGGGGGCCGGGCTTGAAGCTTTCTTT
CASSLGIGQGAGLEAFF
>NA|NA|TRBJ1-6|TRBV5-1
TGCGCCAGCAGCTTGGATGGGCAGCCAGGCGGGTCACCCCTCCACTTT
CASSLDGQPGGSPLHF
>NA|NA|TRBJ2-7|TRBV7-6
TGTGCCAGCAGCTTAGGACCGAACTACGAGCAGTACTTC
CASSLGPNYEQYF
>NA|NA|TRBJ2-3|TRBV5-4
TGTGCCAGCAGCTTCTATCTGGATACGCAGTATTTT
CASSFYLDTQYF
>once|NA|TRBJ1-5|TRBV4-3
TGCGCCAGCAGCCAAGATAGAACTCAGCCCCAGCATTTT
CASSQDRTQPQHF
>few|NA|TRBJ1-2|TRBV7-2
TGTGCCAGCAGCGGCGCTGGGCAGGTTGATGGCTACACCTTC
CASSGAGQVDGYTF